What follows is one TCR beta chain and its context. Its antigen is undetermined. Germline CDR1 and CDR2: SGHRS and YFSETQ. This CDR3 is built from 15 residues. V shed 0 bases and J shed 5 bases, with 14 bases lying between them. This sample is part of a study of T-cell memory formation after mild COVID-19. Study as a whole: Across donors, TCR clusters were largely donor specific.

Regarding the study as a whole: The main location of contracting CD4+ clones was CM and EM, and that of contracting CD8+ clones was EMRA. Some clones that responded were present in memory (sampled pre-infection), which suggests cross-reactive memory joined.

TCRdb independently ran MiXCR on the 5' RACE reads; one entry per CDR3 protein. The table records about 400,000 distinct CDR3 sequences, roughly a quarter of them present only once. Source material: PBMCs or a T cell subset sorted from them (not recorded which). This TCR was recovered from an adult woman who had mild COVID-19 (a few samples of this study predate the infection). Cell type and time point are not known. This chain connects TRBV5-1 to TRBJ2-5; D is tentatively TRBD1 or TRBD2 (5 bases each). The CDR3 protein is CASSLANRGLETQYF. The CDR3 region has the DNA TGCGCCAGCAGCTTGGCGAACCGGGGCCTGGAGACCCAGTACTTC.